Listed here are 20 T cell receptor beta chains from one sample, sequenced in a study of T cells in Graves' hyperthyroidism and ophthalmopathy. TCR beta CDR3 region amplification was performed from RNA transcripts. A set of HTBI primers served as the primers for a first-round RT-PCR of the TCR CDR3. TCRdb reanalysed the multiplex PCR reads using MiXCR and keeps one entry per CDR3 protein. The sample contains about 270,000 distinct CDR3 sequences, about 20% of which appear only once. The sequenced sample consisted of blood. The receptors shown here come from a man aged 30-40 years with Graves' ophthalmopathy.

This clonotype was observed many times. V gene TRBV20-1 combines with J gene TRBJ2-3; 15 nucleotides match TRBD2. This CDR3 comprises 17 residues. Germline V gives CDR1 DFQATT, CDR2 SNEGSKA (reference sequence). Unmatched junction bases numbered 7, after V lost 2 bases and J lost 4 bases. The CDR3 is CSARKRTSGRAADTQYF. The CDR3 DNA reads TGCAGTGCTAGAAAGCGGACTAGCGGGAGGGCCGCAGATACGCAGTATTTT.

The V gene is TRBV6-1, the J gene TRBJ2-5, with 7 bases identical to TRBD2. This CDR3 is 17 amino acids long. The J segment lost 2 bases and the V segment lost 5 bases, leaving 14 bases of the junction unmatched. Germline assignment: CDR1 MNHNS and CDR2 SASEGT. The CDR3 sequence is CASSRHPPAGLQETQYF. For the CDR3, the DNA is TGTGCCAGCAGTCGTCACCCCCCAGCGGGACTTCAAGAGACCCAGTACTTC.

J is TRBJ2-6 and V is TRBV6-2 or TRBV6-3; TRBD1 might be the D (5 bases). V was cut by 6 bases and J by 8 bases, with 14 bases left in between. This CDR3 region has 14 residues. CDR1 MNHEY and CDR2 SVGEGT come from the germline V gene. CDR3 region: CASSLGAGSNVLTF. The CDR3 coding sequence is TGTGCCAGCAGCCTAGGAGCAGGGTCCAACGTCCTGACTTTC.

This chain connects TRBV10-2 to TRBJ2-3; D ambiguous. V lost 2 bases and J 1 base, leaving 10 bases between the germline ends. The CDR3 contains 15 residues. The germline V gene has CDR1 WSHSY and CDR2 SAAADI. The CDR3: CASSEDRLGTDTQYF. The CDR3 nucleotides are TGCGCCAGCAGTGAGGATCGGTTGGGCACAGATACGCAGTATTTT.

This clonotype showed up many times. The J gene is TRBJ2-1, the V gene TRBV3-1; no firm D call. V lost 0 bases and J lost 0, with 6 bases in between. CDR3 length equals 15 residues. The germline CDR1 and CDR2 sequences are LGHDT and YNNKEL (reference sequence). The CDR3 loop is CASSQEQSSYNEQFF. DNA for the CDR3: TGTGCCAGCAGCCAAGAACAGAGCTCCTACAATGAGCAGTTCTTC.

This clonotype was seen ten or more times. Written as DNA, the CDR3 is TGTGCCAGCAGCTTAGAGGGGGGCAATCAGCCCCAGCATTTT. The encoded protein is CASSLEGGNQPQHF. V and J are TRBV11-2 and TRBJ1-5; possible D gene TRBD1, 5 bases. V was clipped by 0 bases and J by 2 bases, with 5 bases between them. The V gene's germline CDR1 is SGHAT and CDR2 FQNNGV. The CDR3 runs to 14 residues.

This chain connects TRBV29-1 to TRBJ2-1, with TRBD2 matching 7 bases. The V and J ends lost 4 bases and 4 bases, in that order; junction bases with no gene match: 10. Germline assignment: CDR1 SQVTM and CDR2 ANQGSEA. The CDR3 length is 15 residues. This CDR3 reads CSVGPAGAVYNEQFF. The CDR3 DNA reads TGCAGCGTTGGCCCTGCGGGAGCTGTATACAATGAGCAGTTCTTC.

V is TRBV12-3 or TRBV12-4 and J is TRBJ2-5, with 7 bases matching TRBD1. J lost 2 bases, V lost 5 bases, and 11 bases had no gene match. This CDR3 is built from 16 residues. The CDR3 sequence is CASSPGRGQPQETQYF. The DNA of the CDR3 is TGTGCCAGCAGTCCCGGAAGGGGACAGCCGCAAGAGACCCAGTACTTC.

This chain connects TRBV7-2 to TRBJ2-3; unclear D gene. With 5 bases removed from V and 0 bases from J, the gap between germline ends came to 9 bases. Germline lookup yields CDR1 SGHTA and CDR2 FQGNSA. The CDR3 extends over 14 amino acids. CDR3 sequence (DNA): TGTGCCAGCAGCCCAACCTCTAGCACAGATACGCAGTATTTT. This codes for CASSPTSSTDTQYF.

This clonotype was seen only a few times. This chain uses TRBV3-1 with TRBJ2-3; D not resolved. The germline CDR1 and CDR2 sequences are LGHDT and YNNKEL (reference sequence). V was trimmed by 4 bases and J by 9 bases, leaving 14 bases between them. CDR3 size: 13 residues. The CDR3 loop is CASSLGSTNTQYF. The CDR3 bases are TGTGCCAGCAGCCTCGGGTCGACGAACACGCAGTATTTT.

This clonotype was detected ten times or more. The genes are TRBV7-3 and TRBJ2-7; weak D call: TRBD1 (5 bases). The germline V gene encodes CDR1 SGHTA and CDR2 FQGTGA. The CDR3 spans 15 residues. The V end was cut by 2 bases, the J end by 0 bases, with 11 bases between. The CDR3 sequence is CASSLRQGSSYEQYF. DNA for the CDR3: TGTGCCAGCAGCTTACGTCAGGGTAGCTCCTACGAGCAGTACTTC. Full variable domain (remainder filled in from reference TRBV7-3 and TRBJ2-7): GAGVSQTPSNKVTEKGKYVELRCDPISGHTALYWYRQSLGQGPEFLIYFQGTGAADDSGLPNDRFFAVRPEGSVSTLKIQRTERGDSAVYLCASSLRQGSSYEQYFGPGTRLTVT.

This clonotype was found a few times. This chain joins TRBV24-1 and TRBJ2-1; the D gene could be TRBD1 or TRBD2 (5 bases each). Germline V gives CDR1 KGHDR, CDR2 SFDVKD. This CDR3 region has 11 residues. Trimming took 7 bases from V and 8 from J, leaving 8 bases between them. DNA of the CDR3: TGTGCCACCAGCGGGGCGTATGAGCAGTTCTTC. Translated: CATSGAYEQFF.

This clonotype was counted only a few times. This sequence joins TRBV7-8 and TRBJ2-7; D possibly corresponds to TRBD1 (6 bases). The CDR3 is made up of 16 amino acids. Germline V lookup: CDR1 SGHVS, CDR2 FQNEAQ. Trimming cost V 4 bases and J 5 bases, with 21 bases left between them. The CDR3: CASSSFGGGTIDEQYF. The CDR3 DNA is TGTGCCAGCAGCTCATTCGGAGGTGGGACAATCGACGAGCAGTACTTC.

The chain recombines TRBV29-1 with TRBJ1-3; D is undetermined. The CDR3 extends over 15 amino acids. The V end lost 6 bases, the J end lost 0 bases, and 15 bases lay between the germline ends. From germline, CDR1 is SQVTM and CDR2 ANQGSEA. The CDR3 loop is CSVILSRSSGNTIYF. As DNA, the CDR3 is TGCAGCGTCATACTTAGCCGAAGCTCTGGAAACACCATATATTTT.

The V gene is TRBV28, the J gene TRBJ1-5, with D maybe TRBD1 (6 bases). The CDR3 has 13 residues. The V gene's germline CDR1 is MDHEN and CDR2 SYDVKM. V shed 7 bases and J shed 11 bases, with 18 bases lying between them. The CDR3 bases are TGTGCCAGCAAGGGACAAGGCGTGAGGTCCCAGCATTTT. Its translation: CASKGQGVRSQHF. The variable domain in full, completed from reference TRBV28 and TRBJ1-5, reads DVKVTQSSRYLVKRTGEKVFLECVQDMDHENMFWYRQDPGLGLRLIYFSYDVKMKEKGDIPEGYSVSREKKERFSLILESASTNQTSMYLCASKGQGVRSQHFGDGTRLSIL.

The chain employs TRBV9 and TRBJ2-1; 12 nucleotides line up with TRBD2. V shed 3 bases, J shed 7 bases, and the junction held 2 bases outside the gene matches. Germline values: CDR1 SGDLS, CDR2 YYNGEE. The CDR3 covers 14 residues. In DNA form, the CDR3 reads TGTGCCAGCAGCGGCGGACTAGCGGGAAATGAGCAGTTCTTC. This encodes CASSGGLAGNEQFF.

The chain carries TRBV4-1 and TRBJ2-3, with 10 nucleotides matching TRBD2. The trim removed 2 bases at V and 0 bases at J, leaving 2 bases unmatched. The CDR3 contains 16 residues. CDR1 and CDR2 (germline): MGHRA, YSYEKL. The chain's CDR3 is CASSQRTSGSTDTQYF. CDR3 in DNA: TGCGCCAGCAGCCAACGGACTAGCGGTAGCACAGATACGCAGTATTTT.

This chain joins TRBV5-8 and TRBJ2-6; D remains unclear. V was cut by 9 bases and J by 0 bases, with 7 bases left in between. Looked up from germline, CDR1 is SGHTS and CDR2 is YDEGEE. This CDR3 comprises 13 residues. This CDR3 is CATQLSGANVLTF. The CDR3 region has the DNA TGTGCCACACAGCTCTCTGGGGCCAACGTCCTGACTTTC.

The chain links TRBV28 to TRBJ2-5, with 10 bases lining up with TRBD1. The trim removed 9 bases at V and 4 bases at J, leaving 11 bases unmatched. This CDR3 region has 15 residues. Germline lookup yields CDR1 MDHEN and CDR2 SYDVKM. Here the CDR3 reads CASSMGTGVGETQYF. CDR3 sequence (DNA): TGTGCCAGTTCCATGGGGACAGGGGTTGGAGAGACCCAGTACTTC.

This clonotype has more than one count but fewer than ten. The J gene is TRBJ2-2, the V gene TRBV2; D uncertain. Trimming took off 4 bases at V and 0 bases at J, with 18 bases between the two ends. Germline CDR1 and CDR2: SNHLY and FYNNEI. The CDR3 has 18 amino acids. The CDR3 spells CASSVPDGSRANTGELFF. Written as DNA, the CDR3 is TGTGCCAGCAGTGTCCCGGACGGCAGTCGAGCGAACACCGGGGAGCTGTTTTTT. Together with reference TRBV2 and TRBJ2-2, the CDR3 gives the full variable domain: EPEVTQTPSHQVTQMGQEVILRCVPISNHLYFYWYRQILGQKVEFLVSFYNNEISEKSEIFDDQFSVERPDGSNFTLKIRSTKLEDSAMYFCASSVPDGSRANTGELFFGEGSRLTVL.